The rows below give T cell receptor beta chains drawn from one sample of a study of Graves' ophthalmopathy and Graves' hyperthyroidism. Each CDR3 protein gets one entry after TCRdb re-called the multiplex PCR reads with MiXCR. The sample contains a few hundred thousand distinct CDR3 sequences, over 20% of which appear only once. Material: peripheral blood. The receptors were sampled from a woman aged 18-30 years with stable Graves' hyperthyroidism. CDR3s include the opening cysteine and the closing phenylalanine or tryptophan. The D gene is left open where the match is weak. Only part of the rows carry a size: once, few, many, or a class if the clone is expanded.

few	TRBV4-3	TRBJ1-5	TRBD1	CASRDYRGSNQPQHF	TGCGCCAGCAGAGATTACAGGGGGAGCAATCAGCCCCAGCATTTT
-	TRBV7-2	TRBJ1-1	-	CASSDVLGDTEAFF	TGTGCCAGCTCGGACGTCCTGGGGGACACTGAAGCTTTCTTT
few	TRBV12-3/TRBV12-4	TRBJ1-1	-	CASSLSQGSTEAFF	TGTGCCAGCAGTTTAAGTCAAGGGTCCACTGAAGCTTTCTTT
many	TRBV20-1	TRBJ2-5	-	CSARAGEETQYF	TGCAGTGCTAGAGCTGGGGAAGAGACCCAGTACTTC
many	TRBV5-1	TRBJ2-7	TRBD2	CASSLGPTSGISPAYEQYF	TGCGCCAGCAGCTTGGGTCCGACTAGCGGGATTTCCCCCGCCTACGAGCAGTACTTC
-	TRBV7-9	TRBJ1-2	-	CASSLALQSGGYTF	TGTGCCAGCAGCTTAGCGCTACAGTCGGGCGGCTACACCTTC
many	TRBV11-1	TRBJ1-1	-	CASSLALGTGGTEAFF	TGTGCCAGCAGCTTAGCGCTGGGGACGGGGGGCACTGAAGCTTTCTTT
few	TRBV6-2/TRBV6-3	TRBJ2-2	-	CASSYSRLALADTGELFF	TGTGCCAGCAGTTACTCGAGATTAGCCCTAGCCGACACCGGGGAGCTGTTTTTT
-	TRBV28	TRBJ2-7	TRBD1	CASTRTGSYEQYF	TGTGCCAGCACCCGGACAGGTTCCTACGAGCAGTACTTC
few	TRBV5-1	TRBJ2-7	TRBD1	CASAPLTGGRDEQYF	TGCGCCAGCGCGCCCCTTACAGGGGGCCGGGACGAGCAGTACTTC
few	TRBV20-1	TRBJ2-3	TRBD2	CSAPRLATTDTQYF	TGCAGTGCTCCAAGACTAGCGACCACAGATACGCAGTATTTT